Below are 10 T cell receptor beta chains sequenced from a single sample in a study of T cell repertoires in cytomegalovirus infection. TCRdb recomputed calls from the reads with MiXCR, one row per CDR3 protein. Here the sample spans a few hundred thousand distinct CDR3 sequences, 42% being singletons. These receptors' antigens are unknown. The sample in question was cultured PBMCs, obtained from culture after CMV antigen stimulation. The receptor set was obtained from a human donor in good health (CMV status not recorded). Some clones in this sample may be carry-over from other donors' samples.

This sequence joins TRBV7-2 and TRBJ1-3, with TRBD1 matching over 12 bases. The length of the CDR3 is 16 residues. The germline CDR1 and CDR2 sequences are SGHTA and FQGNSA. The V segment lost 5 bases and the J segment 4 bases; nucleotides outside the gene matches: 6. Here the CDR3 DNA reads TGTGCCAGCAGCGTGGGACAGGGGGCTTCCGGAAACACCATATATTTT. It encodes CASSVGQGASGNTIYF.

This clonotype was detected once. The rearrangement joins TRBV2 to TRBJ2-7; no clear D. This CDR3 spans 12 amino acids. V gave up 7 bases and J gave up 4 bases, with 11 bases separating them. Germline CDR1 and CDR2: SNHLY and FYNNEI. The CDR3 spells CASTVSRYEQYF. The CDR3 DNA reads as TGTGCCAGCACCGTTAGCAGGTACGAGCAGTACTTC.

This clonotype has only a few counts. The chain recombines TRBV5-4 with TRBJ2-5; 10 nucleotides agree with TRBD1. The CDR3 runs 15 residues. With V trimmed by 3 bases and J by 5 bases, 7 bases remained unmatched. CDR1 and CDR2 from the germline V gene are SGHNT and YYREEE (reference sequence). CDR3 in amino acids: CASSSGTGEGETQYF. DNA for the CDR3: TGTGCCAGCAGCTCAGGGACAGGGGAAGGGGAGACCCAGTACTTC.

There are a few counts of this clonotype. V usage is TRBV4-2 and J usage is TRBJ2-1, with D possibly TRBD2 on 6 matching bases. V shed 3 bases and J shed 10 bases, with 22 bases lying between them. Per the germline V gene, CDR1 is LGHNA and CDR2 is YNFKEQ. The CDR3 has 16 residues. The chain's CDR3 is CASSHTSGPFGREQFF. The CDR3 DNA reads as TGTGCCAGCAGCCATACCTCCGGGCCATTTGGGAGGGAGCAGTTCTTC.

The chain carries TRBV7-2 and TRBJ2-7; D possibly corresponds to TRBD2 (6 bases). The V gene lost 7 bases and the J gene lost 0 bases, with 16 bases spanning the gap. Germline V gene data show CDR1 as SGHTA and CDR2 as FQGNSA. The CDR3 is 15 amino acids. In DNA form, the CDR3 reads TGTGCCAGCACCCTCCGAGGACTACCCTCCTACGAGCAGTACTTC. Its translation is CASTLRGLPSYEQYF. Using reference TRBV7-2 and TRBJ2-7 for the parts outside the CDR3, the full variable domain is GAGVSQSPSNKVTEKGKDVELRCDPISGHTALYWYRQSLGQGLEFLIYFQGNSAPDKSGLPSDRFSAERTGGSVSTLTIQRTQQEDSAVYLCASTLRGLPSYEQYFGPGTRLTVT.

The chain has TRBV5-6 and TRBJ1-4, with unresolved D. V lost 0 bases and J 4 bases, leaving 16 bases between the germline ends. This CDR3 comprises 17 residues. Germline values: CDR1 SGHDT, CDR2 YYEEEE. CDR3: CASSLAGGNSGNEKLFF. The CDR3 DNA reads as TGTGCCAGCAGCTTGGCCGGAGGGAATTCGGGTAATGAAAAACTGTTTTTT.

This clonotype was seen a handful of times. The rearrangement joins TRBV6-1 to TRBJ2-1; D may correspond to TRBD1 or TRBD2 (5 bases each). This CDR3 comprises 14 residues. V shed 2 bases and J shed 8 bases, with 13 bases lying between them. In germline, CDR1 is MNHNS, CDR2 SASEGT. The CDR3 protein is CASSESTGRDEQFF. In DNA form, the CDR3 reads TGTGCCAGCAGTGAATCAACGGGACGTGATGAGCAGTTCTTC.

This clonotype turned up a few times. The genes are TRBV24-1 and TRBJ2-2; D uncertain. The CDR3 has 11 amino acids. Germline V lookup: CDR1 KGHDR, CDR2 SFDVKD. Trimming cost V 5 bases and J 6 bases, with 3 bases left between them. DNA for the CDR3: TGTGCCACCAGTGTTTCCGGGGAGCTGTTTTTT. This translates into CATSVSGELFF.

V gene TRBV7-2 combines with J gene TRBJ1-2; a possible D gene is TRBD1 (6 bases). CDR1 is SGHTA and CDR2 is FQGNSA in the germline V gene. This CDR3 is 14 amino acids long. The V end was cut by 5 bases, the J end by 2 bases, with 12 bases between. The CDR3 spells CASSLQGGNYGYTF. The CDR3 DNA follows: TGTGCCAGCAGCCTACAGGGTGGCAACTATGGCTACACCTTC.

The V call is TRBV7-9, the J call TRBJ2-3; 11 bases line up with TRBD2. CDR1 and CDR2 (germline): SEHNR, FQNEAQ (reference sequence). Trimming removed 10 bases from V and 2 bases from J; junction bases left unmatched: 11. The CDR3 is 16 amino acids. CDR3 DNA sequence: TGTGCCACCCAGACGGGACTAGCGGACATCACAGATACGCAGTATTTT. Its protein product is CATQTGLADITDTQYF.